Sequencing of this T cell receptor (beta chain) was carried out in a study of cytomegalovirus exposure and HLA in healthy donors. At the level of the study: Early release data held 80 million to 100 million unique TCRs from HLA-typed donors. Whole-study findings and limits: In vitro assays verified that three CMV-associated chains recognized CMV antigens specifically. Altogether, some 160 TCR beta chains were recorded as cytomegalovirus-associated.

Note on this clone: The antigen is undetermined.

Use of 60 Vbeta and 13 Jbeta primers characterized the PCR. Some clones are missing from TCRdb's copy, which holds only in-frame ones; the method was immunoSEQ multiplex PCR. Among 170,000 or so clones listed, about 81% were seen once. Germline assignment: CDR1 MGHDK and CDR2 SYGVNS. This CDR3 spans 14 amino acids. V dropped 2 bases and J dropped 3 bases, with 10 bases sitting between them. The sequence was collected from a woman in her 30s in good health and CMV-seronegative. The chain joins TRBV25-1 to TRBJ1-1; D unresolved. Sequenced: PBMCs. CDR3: CASSEQAAYTEAFF. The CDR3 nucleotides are TGTGCCAGCAGTGAACAGGCTGCCTACACTGAAGCTTTCTTT. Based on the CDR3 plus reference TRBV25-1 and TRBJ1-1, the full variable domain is EADIYQTPRYLVIGTGKKITLECSQTMGHDKMYWYQQDPGMELHLIHYSYGVNSTEKGDLSSESTVSRIRTEHFPLTLESARPSHTSQYLCASSEQAAYTEAFFGQGTRLTVV.